The TCR beta chain described here comes from a study of T cells expressing NK-cell markers. In germline, CDR1 is MNHEY, CDR2 SMNVEV (reference sequence). The CDR3 is made up of 12 amino acids. No DNA is given; TCRdb re-called the 5' RACE reads and lists each CDR3 protein once. The sample's table shows over 200,000 distinct CDR3 sequences. The receptor was derived from a man aged 18 to 35 in good health. The chain combines TRBV27 with TRBJ2-4. Input material: blood T cells: a sorted CD56 or NKG2C T cell subset, CD4+ or CD8+ T cells, or bulk PBMC T cells (not recorded which). CDR3 sequence: CASRKERNIQYF.